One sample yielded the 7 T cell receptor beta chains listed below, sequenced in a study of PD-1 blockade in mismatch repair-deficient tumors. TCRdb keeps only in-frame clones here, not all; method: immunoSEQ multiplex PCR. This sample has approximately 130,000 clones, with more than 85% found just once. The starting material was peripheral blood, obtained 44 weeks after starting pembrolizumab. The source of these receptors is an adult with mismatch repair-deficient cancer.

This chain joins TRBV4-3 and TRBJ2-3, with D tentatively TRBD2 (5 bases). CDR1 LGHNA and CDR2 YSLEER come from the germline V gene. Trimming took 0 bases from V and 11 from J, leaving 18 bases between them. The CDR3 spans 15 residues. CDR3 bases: TGCGCCAGCAGCCAAGACCCGGGGTATCAATTTGGGCAGTATTTT. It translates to CASSQDPGYQFGQYF.

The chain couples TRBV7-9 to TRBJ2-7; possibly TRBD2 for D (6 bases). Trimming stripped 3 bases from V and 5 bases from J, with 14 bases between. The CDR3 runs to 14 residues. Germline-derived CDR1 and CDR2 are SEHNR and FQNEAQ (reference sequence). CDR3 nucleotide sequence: TGTGCCAGCAGCTTGTCCGGGAGTGTTCACGAGCAGTACTTC. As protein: CASSLSGSVHEQYF.

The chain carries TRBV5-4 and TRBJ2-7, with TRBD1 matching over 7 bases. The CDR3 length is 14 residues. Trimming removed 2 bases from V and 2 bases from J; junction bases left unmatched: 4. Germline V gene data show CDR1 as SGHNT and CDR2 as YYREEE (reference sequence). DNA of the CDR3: TGTGCCAGCAGCTTAAGGGACAGAACCTACGAGCAGTACTTC. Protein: CASSLRDRTYEQYF.

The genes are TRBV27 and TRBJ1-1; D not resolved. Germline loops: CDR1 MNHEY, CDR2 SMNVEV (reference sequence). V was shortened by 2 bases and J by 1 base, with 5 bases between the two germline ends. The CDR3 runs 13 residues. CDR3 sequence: CASSLSRNTEAFF. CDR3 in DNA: TGTGCCAGCAGTTTAAGCAGGAACACTGAAGCTTTCTTT.

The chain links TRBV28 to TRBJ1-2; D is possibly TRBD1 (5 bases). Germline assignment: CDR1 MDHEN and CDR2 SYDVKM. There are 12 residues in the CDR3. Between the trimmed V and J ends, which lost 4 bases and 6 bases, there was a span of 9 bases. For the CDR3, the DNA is TGTGCCAGCAGTTCCGGGACGGATGGCTACACCTTC. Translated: CASSSGTDGYTF.

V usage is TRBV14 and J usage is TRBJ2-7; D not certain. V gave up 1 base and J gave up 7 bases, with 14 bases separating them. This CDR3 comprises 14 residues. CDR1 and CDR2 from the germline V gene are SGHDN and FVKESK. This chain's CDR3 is CASSQGVYLREQYF. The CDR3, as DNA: TGTGCCAGCAGCCAAGGAGTCTACCTGCGGGAGCAGTACTTC.

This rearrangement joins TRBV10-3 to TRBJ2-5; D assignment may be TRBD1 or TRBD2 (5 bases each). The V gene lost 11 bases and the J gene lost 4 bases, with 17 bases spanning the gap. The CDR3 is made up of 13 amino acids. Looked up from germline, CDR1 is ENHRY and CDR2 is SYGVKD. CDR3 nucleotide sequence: TGTGCCGTCTCCGGGACCCCGCCAGAGACCCAGTACTTC. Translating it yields CAVSGTPPETQYF.